Listed below are T cell receptor beta chains from one sample, sequenced in a study of cytomegalovirus exposure and HLA in healthy donors. TCRdb's copy holds only in-frame clones and misses some; the assay was immunoSEQ multiplex PCR. The sample records around 130,000 clones, roughly 83% being singletons. Sequenced sample: PBMCs. The source is a man between 18 and 35 years old in good health and CMV-seronegative. CDR3s include the opening cysteine and the closing phenylalanine or tryptophan. A D gene is named only where the DNA matches it firmly. Clone size is not always given. Where it is, it says once, few, many or a class for expanded clones.

v_gene,j_gene,d_gene,abundance,CDR3nt,CDR3aa
TRBV5-8,TRBJ2-4,TRBD1,-,TGTGCCAGCAGCTCCTCCGGGACAGGGGGTGAGGTCAAAAACATTCAGTACTTC,CASSSSGTGGEVKNIQYF
TRBV7-3,TRBJ2-3,TRBD1,once,TGTGCCAGCAGCTATGGACAGGGAGGGCAGTATTTT,CASSYGQGGQYF
TRBV5-5,TRBJ2-2,TRBD1,-,TGTGCCAGCAGCTGGGGGGGACAGGGGGTGAACACCGGGGAGCTGTTTTTT,CASSWGGQGVNTGELFF
TRBV4-2,TRBJ1-2,-,-,TGTGCCAGCAGCCAAGAGGAGTGGGGGGGCTATGGCTACACCTTC,CASSQEEWGGYGYTF
TRBV29-1,TRBJ2-3,-,few,TGCAGCGTTGAACGTTTCGCGGCCGTCGGGGATACGCAGTATTTT,CSVERFAAVGDTQYF
TRBV7-8,TRBJ2-7,-,-,TGTGCCAGCAGCTTAGGTACTTACTCCTACGAGCAGTACTTC,CASSLGTYSYEQYF
TRBV4-3,TRBJ2-3,-,-,TGCGCCAGCAGCCAAGATATCAGCACAGATACGCAGTATTTT,CASSQDISTDTQYF
TRBV2,TRBJ1-2,TRBD1,-,TGTGCCAGCAGTGAAAGACAGGGTGACTATGGCTACACCTTC,CASSERQGDYGYTF
TRBV4-1,TRBJ2-7,TRBD1,-,TGCGCCAGCAGCCGAGAACAGGGGGCTTTCGAGCAGTACTTC,CASSREQGAFEQYF
TRBV7-9,TRBJ2-5,-,-,TGTGCCAGCAGTTTCGGGATCCTACAGTATACCCAAGAGACCCAGTACTTC,CASSFGILQYTQETQYF
TRBV25-1,TRBJ2-7,-,-,TGTGCCAGCAGTGAAGAGGGAGCCTCCTTCTACGAGCAGTACTTC,CASSEEGASFYEQYF
TRBV6-5,TRBJ1-5,TRBD1,-,TGTGCCAGCAGTCGACAGGGTGGCAATCAGCCCCAGCATTTT,CASSRQGGNQPQHF
TRBV30,TRBJ1-4,-,few,TGTGCCTGGAGTGTGGGCGCAGGAGAAAAACTGTTTTTT,CAWSVGAGEKLFF
TRBV27,TRBJ2-7,TRBD1,-,TGTGCCAGCAGACTAGGACAGGGTTTTGTCTACGAGCAGTACTTC,CASRLGQGFVYEQYF
TRBV18,TRBJ1-3,-,-,TGTGCCAGCTCAGGATCGACAGCAGTCTCTGGAAACACCATATATTTT,CASSGSTAVSGNTIYF
TRBV4-3,TRBJ2-1,-,-,TGCGCCAGCAGCCAAGATCTAAGCAATGAGCAGTTCTTC,CASSQDLSNEQFF
TRBV14,TRBJ2-1,TRBD2,-,TGTGCCAGCAGCCCGGGGGGGAGGGCCCCGTACAATGAGCAGTTCTTC,CASSPGGRAPYNEQFF
TRBV11-2,TRBJ1-2,TRBD1,-,TGTGCCAGCAGCTTAGAGGCAGGGGGCACAGATGGCTACACCTTC,CASSLEAGGTDGYTF
TRBV7-9,TRBJ1-2,-,-,TGTGCCAGCAGCTTTGGGGCGAGGATCCCCTATGGCTACACCTTC,CASSFGARIPYGYTF
TRBV7-3,TRBJ2-1,-,-,TGTGCCAGCAGCTTAACGAGGTACAATGAGCAGTTCTTC,CASSLTRYNEQFF
TRBV9,TRBJ2-5,TRBD2,once,TGTGCCAGCAGTGGACTAGCGGGTGAGACCCAGTACTTC,CASSGLAGETQYF
TRBV28,TRBJ1-1,TRBD1,-,TGTGCCAGCAGTTTAGACAGGGAGTTTGAGAAAACTGAAGCTTTCTTT,CASSLDREFEKTEAFF
TRBV29-1,TRBJ2-7,-,-,TGCAGCGCATCGATTGACTGTGAGCAGTACTTC,CSASIDCEQYF
TRBV27,TRBJ2-5,-,-,TGTGCCAGCAGCTCGGGAGTACGAGAGACCCAGTACTTC,CASSSGVRETQYF
TRBV12-5,TRBJ2-1,-,-,TGTGCTAGTGTTTCTTTGACGGCTAGCTCCTACAATGAGCAGTTCTTC,CASVSLTASSYNEQFF
TRBV13,TRBJ1-4,TRBD1,few,TGTGCCAGCAGCTCCGGGACAGGGGGCAAAGGGAATGAAAAACTGTTTTTT,CASSSGTGGKGNEKLFF
TRBV9,TRBJ2-1,TRBD2,-,TGTGCCAGCAGCGTAGTGGGGGGGTCCAGCTCCTACAATGAGCAGTTCTTC,CASSVVGGSSSYNEQFF
TRBV30,TRBJ1-4,TRBD1,-,TGTGCCTCTCAAGCAGGGGGCAGAGTAAAACTGTTTTTT,CASQAGGRVKLFF
TRBV16,TRBJ2-2,-,-,TGTGCCAGCACCCTTTTGGGGACTCTCGACGGGGAGCTGTTTTTT,CASTLLGTLDGELFF
TRBV5-4,TRBJ2-1,-,-,TGTGCCAGCAGCTTGGGGAGACAGACTTACAATGAGCAGTTCTTC,CASSLGRQTYNEQFF
TRBV2,TRBJ1-5,TRBD1,few,TGTGCCAGCCAACCGGGACAGGGCAATCAGCCCCAGCATTTT,CASQPGQGNQPQHF
TRBV30,TRBJ1-5,-,-,TGTGCCTGGAGTGTAGGGATCCGGGGAACCAGCAATCAGCCCCAGCATTTT,CAWSVGIRGTSNQPQHF
TRBV7-9,TRBJ2-7,TRBD2,-,TGTGCCAGCAGCTTAGGTTGGGGGGGGATCAACTACGAGCAGTACTTC,CASSLGWGGINYEQYF
TRBV4-1,TRBJ2-1,-,few,TGCGCCAGCAGCCAAGGGCTAGCTTGGGAGCAGTTCTTC,CASSQGLAWEQFF
TRBV12-5,TRBJ2-5,-,once,TGTGCTAGTGGTTTGACACTGAGAGGTGGTGGAGAGACCCAGTACTTC,CASGLTLRGGGETQYF
TRBV28,TRBJ2-1,-,-,TGTGCCAGCAGTTTCTTTGAAATAGCGGAGAGGGACAATGAGCAGTTCTTC,CASSFFEIAERDNEQFF
TRBV18,TRBJ2-1,-,-,TGTGCCAGCTCCCATGGGTCGGGAGAGGTGAATGAGCAGTTCTTC,CASSHGSGEVNEQFF
TRBV9,TRBJ2-1,-,-,TGTGCCAGTTCGCCGGACTCCCAGCTCCAGTCCAATGAGCAGTTCTTC,CASSPDSQLQSNEQFF
TRBV7-2,TRBJ1-2,TRBD1,once,TGTGCCAGCAGCTTACCGGGACAGGGAACTGTTAATGGCTACACCTTC,CASSLPGQGTVNGYTF
TRBV29-1,TRBJ2-3,-,-,TGCAGCGCCCGGTGGGGGATCGGGACACCTAGCACAGATACGCAGTATTTT,CSARWGIGTPSTDTQYF
TRBV4-2,TRBJ2-2,TRBD2,few,TGTGCCAGCAGCCTGGGACTAGTGAACACCGGGGAGCTGTTTTTT,CASSLGLVNTGELFF
TRBV25-1,TRBJ2-2,TRBD2,-,TGTGCCAGCAGTACCCAAACCCAAAGACGGGGGGTTGGGGAGCTGTTTTTT,CASSTQTQRRGVGELFF
TRBV5-4,TRBJ1-4,TRBD1,few,TGTGCCAGCAGCTTGGATATACAGGGGGCTGGTGAAAAACTGTTTTTT,CASSLDIQGAGEKLFF
TRBV7-9,TRBJ2-7,TRBD2,-,TGTGCCAGCAGCTCGACTAGCGGCCCCAGCGAGCAGTACTTC,CASSSTSGPSEQYF
TRBV10-3,TRBJ1-1,TRBD1,-,TGTGCCATCAGCTCAGGGGGAACGGCTGAAGCTTTCTTT,CAISSGGTAEAFF
TRBV6-6,TRBJ2-7,TRBD1,-,TGTGCCAGCAGTACTTGGACAGGGGGCGCAACAGTGCAGTACTTC,CASSTWTGGATVQYF
TRBV4-3,TRBJ2-1,-,-,TGCGCCAGCAGCGTTAGACAGGGAGCGGGAGTCAATGAGCAGTTCTTC,CASSVRQGAGVNEQFF
TRBV30,TRBJ1-2,-,-,TGTGCCTGGGCAATGGGGGGGATTGGTGTCTATGGCTACACCTTC,CAWAMGGIGVYGYTF
TRBV7-9,TRBJ1-2,TRBD1,-,TGTGCCAGCAGCTCTCCTCCAGGGGGGAACTATGGCTACACCTTC,CASSSPPGGNYGYTF
TRBV5-6,TRBJ2-2,TRBD2,-,TGTGCCAGCAGCTTCGGCGGGAGTCGGACCGGGGAGCTGTTTTTT,CASSFGGSRTGELFF
TRBV19,TRBJ2-1,TRBD2,once,TGTGCCAGTAGTGCGCTAGCGGGAGTGGTTGAGCAGTTCTTC,CASSALAGVVEQFF
TRBV27,TRBJ2-7,-,few,TGTGCCAGCAGTCAATCTCCAGGAAGCTCCTACGAGCAGTACTTC,CASSQSPGSSYEQYF
TRBV9,TRBJ1-6,TRBD1,-,TGTGCCAGCAGCTCGGGACAGGTCGGGAGACCCCTCCACTTT,CASSSGQVGRPLHF
TRBV10-2,TRBJ1-2,TRBD1,-,TGCGCCAGCGCAACCGGGACAGTGGGCTATGGCTACACCTTC,CASATGTVGYGYTF
TRBV15,TRBJ2-1,-,-,TGTGCCACCAGCGTAAACAATGAGCAGTTCTTC,CATSVNNEQFF
TRBV6-1,TRBJ1-2,-,-,TGTGCCAGCAGCCTAGCTAACTATGGCTACACCTTC,CASSLANYGYTF
TRBV7-2,TRBJ2-2,TRBD1,-,TGTGCCAGCAGCTTAGGTGTGACAGGGGGCTTAGGCGGGGAGCTGTTTTTT,CASSLGVTGGLGGELFF
TRBV6-6,TRBJ2-1,-,-,TGTGCCAGCAGTTACGCCGTGGGCAGTGAGCAGTTCTTC,CASSYAVGSEQFF
TRBV7-3,TRBJ2-4,TRBD2,-,TGTGCCAGCAGCTTACTCGCGCTAGCGGAAAAAAACATTCAGTACTTC,CASSLLALAEKNIQYF